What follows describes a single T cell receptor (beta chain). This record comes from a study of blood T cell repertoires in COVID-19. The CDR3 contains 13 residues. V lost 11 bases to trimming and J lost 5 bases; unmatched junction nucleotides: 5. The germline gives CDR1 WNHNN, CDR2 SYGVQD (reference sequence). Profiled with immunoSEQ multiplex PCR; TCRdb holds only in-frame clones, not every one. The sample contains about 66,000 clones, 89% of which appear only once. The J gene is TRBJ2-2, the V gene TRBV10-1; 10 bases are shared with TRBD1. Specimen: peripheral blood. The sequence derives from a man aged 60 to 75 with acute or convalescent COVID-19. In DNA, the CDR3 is TGCGCCGGCGGACAGGGGGGAACCGGGGAGCTGTTTTTT. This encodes CAGGQGGTGELFF.